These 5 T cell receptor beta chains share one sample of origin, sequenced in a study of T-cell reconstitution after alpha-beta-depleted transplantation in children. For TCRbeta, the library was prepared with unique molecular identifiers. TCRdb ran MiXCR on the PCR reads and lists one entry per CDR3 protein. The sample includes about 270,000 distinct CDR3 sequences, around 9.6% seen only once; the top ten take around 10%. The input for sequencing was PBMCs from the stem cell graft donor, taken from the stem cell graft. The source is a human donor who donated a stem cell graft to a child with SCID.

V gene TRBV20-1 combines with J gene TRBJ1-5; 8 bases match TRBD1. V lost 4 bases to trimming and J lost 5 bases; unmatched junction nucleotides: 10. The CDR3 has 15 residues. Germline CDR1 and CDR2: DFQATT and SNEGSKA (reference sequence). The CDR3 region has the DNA TGCAGTGCTAAAATCCCAGGGGGCGCGGATCAGCCCCAGCATTTT. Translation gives CSAKIPGGADQPQHF.

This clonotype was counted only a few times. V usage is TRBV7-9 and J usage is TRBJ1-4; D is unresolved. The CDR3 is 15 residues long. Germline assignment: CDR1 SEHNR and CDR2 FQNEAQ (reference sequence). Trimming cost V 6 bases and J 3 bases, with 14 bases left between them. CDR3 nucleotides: TGTGCCAGCAGTTATAACATGGAGCCTAATGAAAAACTGTTTTTT. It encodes CASSYNMEPNEKLFF.

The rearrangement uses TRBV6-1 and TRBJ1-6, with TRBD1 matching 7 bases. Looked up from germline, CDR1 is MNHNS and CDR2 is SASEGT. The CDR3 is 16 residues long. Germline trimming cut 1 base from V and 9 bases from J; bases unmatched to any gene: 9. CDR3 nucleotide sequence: TGTGCCAGCAGTGAAGAGGGTAGGACAGGTGCTTCACCCCTCCACTTT. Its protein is CASSEEGRTGASPLHF.

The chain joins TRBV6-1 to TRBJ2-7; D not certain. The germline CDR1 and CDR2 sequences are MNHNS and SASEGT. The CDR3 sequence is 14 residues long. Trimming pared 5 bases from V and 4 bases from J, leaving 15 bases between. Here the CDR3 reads CASSPPSVGYEQYF. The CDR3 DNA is TGTGCCAGCAGTCCCCCCTCGGTTGGTTACGAGCAGTACTTC.

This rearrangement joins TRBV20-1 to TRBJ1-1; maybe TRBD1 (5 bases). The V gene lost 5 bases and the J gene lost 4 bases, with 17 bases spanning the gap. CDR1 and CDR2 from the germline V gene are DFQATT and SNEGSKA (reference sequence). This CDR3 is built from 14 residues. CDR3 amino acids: CSAQTQGRGTEAFF. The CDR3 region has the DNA TGCAGTGCTCAAACTCAGGGTCGGGGCACTGAAGCTTTCTTT.